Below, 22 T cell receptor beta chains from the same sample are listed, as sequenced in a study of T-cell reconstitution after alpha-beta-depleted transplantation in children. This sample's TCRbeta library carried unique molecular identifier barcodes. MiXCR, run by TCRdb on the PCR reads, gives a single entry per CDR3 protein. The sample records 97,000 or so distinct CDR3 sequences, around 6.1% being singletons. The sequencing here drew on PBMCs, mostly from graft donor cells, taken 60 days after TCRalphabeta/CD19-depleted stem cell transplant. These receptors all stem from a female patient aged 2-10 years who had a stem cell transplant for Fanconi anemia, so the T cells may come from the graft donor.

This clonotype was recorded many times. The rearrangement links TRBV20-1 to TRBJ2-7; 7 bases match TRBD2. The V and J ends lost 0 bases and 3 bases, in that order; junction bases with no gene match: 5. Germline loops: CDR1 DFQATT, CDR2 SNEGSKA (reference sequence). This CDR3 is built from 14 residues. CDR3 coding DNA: TGCAGTGCTAGAGATAGCGGGCGGGACTACGAGCAGTACTTC. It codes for CSARDSGRDYEQYF.

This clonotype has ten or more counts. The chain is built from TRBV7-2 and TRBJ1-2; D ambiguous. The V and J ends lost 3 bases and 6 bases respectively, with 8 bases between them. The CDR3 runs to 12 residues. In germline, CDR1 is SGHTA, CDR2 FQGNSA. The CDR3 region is CASSFDGNGYTF. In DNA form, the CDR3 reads TGTGCCAGCAGCTTCGACGGGAATGGCTACACCTTC.

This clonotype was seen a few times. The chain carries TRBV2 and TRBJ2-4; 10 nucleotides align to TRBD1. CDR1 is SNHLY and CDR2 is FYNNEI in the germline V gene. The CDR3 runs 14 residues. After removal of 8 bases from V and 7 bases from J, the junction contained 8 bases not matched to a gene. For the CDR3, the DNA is TGTGCCAGCGCCGACCGGACAGGGGGGAACATTCAGTACTTC. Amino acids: CASADRTGGNIQYF.

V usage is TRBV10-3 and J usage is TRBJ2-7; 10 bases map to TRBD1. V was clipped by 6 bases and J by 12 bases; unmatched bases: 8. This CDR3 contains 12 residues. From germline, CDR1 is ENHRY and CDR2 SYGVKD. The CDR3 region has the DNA TGTGCCATCAGGACAGGGGGCGGGCGATGGTACTTC. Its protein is CAIRTGGGRWYF.

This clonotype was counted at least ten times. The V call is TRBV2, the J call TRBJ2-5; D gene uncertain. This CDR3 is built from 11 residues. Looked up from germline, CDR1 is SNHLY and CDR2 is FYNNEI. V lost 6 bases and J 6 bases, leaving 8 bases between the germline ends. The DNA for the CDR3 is TGTGCCAGCAGGACCTCACAGACCCAGTACTTC. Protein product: CASRTSQTQYF.

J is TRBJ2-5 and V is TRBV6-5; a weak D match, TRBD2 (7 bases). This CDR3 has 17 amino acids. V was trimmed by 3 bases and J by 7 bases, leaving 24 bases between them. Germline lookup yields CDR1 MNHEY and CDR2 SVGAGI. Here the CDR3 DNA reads TGTGCCAGCAGTTATACCCGCGGGGGCGCCGGAGTTGGGACCCAGTACTTC. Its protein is CASSYTRGGAGVGTQYF.

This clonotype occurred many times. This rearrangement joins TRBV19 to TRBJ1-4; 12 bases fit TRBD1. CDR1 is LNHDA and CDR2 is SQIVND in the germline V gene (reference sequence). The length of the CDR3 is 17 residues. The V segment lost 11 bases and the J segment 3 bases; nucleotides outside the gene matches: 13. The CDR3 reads CALARDRGPKANEKLFF. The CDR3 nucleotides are TGTGCCCTCGCCCGGGACAGGGGGCCTAAGGCTAATGAAAAACTGTTTTTT.

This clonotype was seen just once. The CDR3 spells CASSLDPGTHEQYF. The CDR3 DNA reads TGTGCCAGCAGCTTGGACCCTGGGACCCACGAGCAGTACTTC. The chain carries TRBV5-4 and TRBJ2-7; D may be TRBD1 or TRBD2 (5 bases each). The CDR3 has 14 residues. V was clipped by 0 bases and J by 5 bases, with 12 bases between them. Germline assignment: CDR1 SGHNT and CDR2 YYREEE (reference sequence). The entire variable domain, with the rest obtained from reference TRBV5-4 and TRBJ2-7, is as follows: ETGVTQSPTHLIKTRGQQVTLRCSSQSGHNTVSWYQQALGQGPQFIFQYYREEENGRGNFPPRFSGLQFPNYSSELNVNALELDDSALYLCASSLDPGTHEQYFGPGTRLTVT.

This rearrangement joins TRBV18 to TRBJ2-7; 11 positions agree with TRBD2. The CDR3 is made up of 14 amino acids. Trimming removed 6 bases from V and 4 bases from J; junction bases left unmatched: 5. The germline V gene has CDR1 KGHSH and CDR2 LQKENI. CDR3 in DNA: TGTGCCAGCTCGCCTAGCGGGGGGCTTTACGAGCAGTACTTC. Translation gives CASSPSGGLYEQYF.

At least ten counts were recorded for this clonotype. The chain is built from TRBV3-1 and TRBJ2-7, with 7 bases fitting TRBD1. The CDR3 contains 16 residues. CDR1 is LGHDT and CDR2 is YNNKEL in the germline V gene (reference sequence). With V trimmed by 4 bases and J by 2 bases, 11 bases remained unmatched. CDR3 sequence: CASSLVDRQGAYEQYF. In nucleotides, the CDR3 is TGTGCCAGCAGCCTCGTGGACCGGCAGGGGGCCTACGAGCAGTACTTC.

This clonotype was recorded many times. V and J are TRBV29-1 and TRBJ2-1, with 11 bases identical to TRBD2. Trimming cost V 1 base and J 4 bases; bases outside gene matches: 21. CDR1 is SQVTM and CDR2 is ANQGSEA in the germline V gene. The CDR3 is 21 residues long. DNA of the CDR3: TGCAGCGTTGAAGCTGGCCGGACATGGCTGACTAGCGGGAATGAATACAATGAGCAGTTCTTC. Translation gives CSVEAGRTWLTSGNEYNEQFF.

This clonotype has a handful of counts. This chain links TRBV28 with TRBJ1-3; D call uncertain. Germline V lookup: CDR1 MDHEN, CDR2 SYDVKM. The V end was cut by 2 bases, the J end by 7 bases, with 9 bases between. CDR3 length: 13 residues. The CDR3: CASSLGGPNTIYF. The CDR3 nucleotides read TGTGCCAGCAGTTTAGGAGGGCCCAACACCATATATTTT.

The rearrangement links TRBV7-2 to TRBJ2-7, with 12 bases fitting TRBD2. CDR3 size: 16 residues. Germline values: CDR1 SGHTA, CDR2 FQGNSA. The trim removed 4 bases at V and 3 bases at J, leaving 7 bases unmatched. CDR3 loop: CASSSLAGGHLYEQYF. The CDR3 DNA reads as TGTGCCAGCAGCTCCCTAGCGGGGGGGCACCTCTACGAGCAGTACTTC.

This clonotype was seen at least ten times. Here the CDR3 reads CSVEGTGTYEQYF. The CDR3 coding sequence is TGCAGCGTTGAGGGGACAGGGACTTACGAGCAGTACTTC. The chain recombines TRBV29-1 with TRBJ2-7; the match to TRBD1 covers 9 bases. V shed 3 bases, J shed 4 bases, and the junction held 4 bases outside the gene matches. In germline, CDR1 is SQVTM, CDR2 ANQGSEA. The CDR3 runs 13 residues.

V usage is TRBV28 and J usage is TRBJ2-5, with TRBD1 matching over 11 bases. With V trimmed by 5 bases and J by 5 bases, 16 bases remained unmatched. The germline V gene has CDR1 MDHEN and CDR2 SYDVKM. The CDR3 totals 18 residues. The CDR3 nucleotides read TGTGCCAGCAGTCCAACGTCACGGACAGGGGGCGGGTGGGAGACCCAGTACTTC. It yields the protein CASSPTSRTGGGWETQYF.

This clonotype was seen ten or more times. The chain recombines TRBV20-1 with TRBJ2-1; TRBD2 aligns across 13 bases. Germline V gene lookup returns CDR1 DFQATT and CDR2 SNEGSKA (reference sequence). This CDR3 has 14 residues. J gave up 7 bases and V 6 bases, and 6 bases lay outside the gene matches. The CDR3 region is CSASGLAGRNEQFF. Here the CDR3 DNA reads TGCAGTGCATCGGGACTAGCGGGAAGGAATGAGCAGTTCTTC.

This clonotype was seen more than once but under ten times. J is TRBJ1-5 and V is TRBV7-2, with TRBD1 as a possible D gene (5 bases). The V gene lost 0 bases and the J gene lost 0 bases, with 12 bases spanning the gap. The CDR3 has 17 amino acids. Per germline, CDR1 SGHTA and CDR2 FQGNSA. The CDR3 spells CASSLADNRYSNQPQHF. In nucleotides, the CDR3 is TGTGCCAGCAGCTTAGCTGACAACAGGTATAGCAATCAGCCCCAGCATTTT.

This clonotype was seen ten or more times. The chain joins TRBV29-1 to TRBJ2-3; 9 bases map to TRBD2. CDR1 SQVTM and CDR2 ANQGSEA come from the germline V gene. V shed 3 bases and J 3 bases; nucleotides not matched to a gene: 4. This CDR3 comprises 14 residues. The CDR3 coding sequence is TGCAGCGTTGACGGAACTAGCGGGACAGATACGCAGTATTTT. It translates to CSVDGTSGTDTQYF.

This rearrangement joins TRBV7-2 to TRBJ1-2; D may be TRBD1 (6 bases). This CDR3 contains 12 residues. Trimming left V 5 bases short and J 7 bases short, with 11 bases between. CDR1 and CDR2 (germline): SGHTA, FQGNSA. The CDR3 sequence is CASSVQGGGYTF. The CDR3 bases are TGTGCCAGCAGCGTACAGGGAGGTGGCTACACCTTC.

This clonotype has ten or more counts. CDR3 region: CSARNRGGNGYEQYF. The CDR3 coding sequence is TGCAGTGCTAGAAACAGGGGAGGAAATGGCTACGAGCAGTACTTC. The chain is built from TRBV20-1 and TRBJ2-7; D is perhaps TRBD1 (7 bases). The CDR3 extends over 15 amino acids. Germline CDR1 and CDR2: DFQATT and SNEGSKA (reference sequence). V dropped 2 bases and J dropped 3 bases, with 17 bases sitting between them.

The CDR3 loop is CASSLDRSGGRTDTQYF. The CDR3 DNA reads TGTGCCAGCAGCCTCGACAGAAGCGGGGGGAGAACAGATACGCAGTATTTT. The chain couples TRBV5-4 to TRBJ2-3; 9 bases are shared with TRBD2. The germline gives CDR1 SGHNT, CDR2 YYREEE (reference sequence). CDR3 length: 17 residues. The trim removed 4 bases at V and 3 bases at J, leaving 12 bases unmatched.

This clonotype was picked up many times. In nucleotides, the CDR3 is TGCAGTGCTAAGGTCAGGGGGCTCCCCTCCTACAATGAGCAGTTCTTC. It yields the protein CSAKVRGLPSYNEQFF. The rearrangement uses TRBV20-1 and TRBJ2-1; 8 nucleotides match TRBD1. The germline gives CDR1 DFQATT, CDR2 SNEGSKA (reference sequence). CDR3 length: 16 amino acids. V lost 4 bases to trimming and J lost 0 bases; unmatched junction nucleotides: 8.